This T cell receptor (beta chain) emerged from a study of blood T cell repertoires in COVID-19 (dated by TCRdb to 2018 to 2020). General notes on the study: Samples from collaborators originated in the United States, Italy and Spain and spanned both the acute and convalescent phases of COVID-19. The material from the prospective study consisted of cDNA or gDNA derived from T cells, B-cell-depleted T cells, or PBMCs. The dataset comprised deeply sampled blood TCRbeta repertoires from subjects exposed to, actively infected with, or recovered from COVID-19. The repertoires were released in a freely available public database intended as a resource for research on the immune response to SARS-CoV-2. Samples came from the ongoing ImmuneRACE study (first 160 participants) plus 1,254 subjects from 6 global collaborators. A de-identified subject ID, COVID-19 status, age in years and sex were almost always included in the sample metadata. HLA class I and class II types, where available, came from metadata supplied by the sample provider rather than from assay-based typing.

In the prospective study, participants were 18 to 89 years old, resided in under 30 geographic areas of the United States, and were enrolled through a virtual design. In the prospective study, participants were assigned to cohorts based on the clinical history participants reported in a screening survey and a study questionnaire. ImmuneRACE Cohort 3 recovered participants were defined by two consecutive negative NP/OP PCR tests, healthcare professional clearance, or symptom resolution. Mobile phlebotomists in the prospective study collected whole blood, serum and a nasopharyngeal or oropharyngeal swab from every participant. Additional blood draws and questionnaires over an approximately two-month period could optionally be provided by prospective study participants. Prospective study blood samples were shipped either frozen or at room temperature before DNA extraction. Remarks on this clone: It lacks a known antigen. No quality values exist for individual bases; no much larger clone is one base distant. In the same sample, other DNA sequences code for this CDR3.

CDR1 and CDR2, per the germline V gene, are SGHDT and YYEEEE. Trimming costs V 0 bases and J 5 bases, and their ends lie 9 bases apart. The CDR3 sequence holds 13 residues, the cysteine and phenylalanine included. The sequence is cut down to CDR3 DNA, 39 bases in frame from base 1. Paper-wide results and their limitations: The amount of clinical and demographic metadata varied by source and participant and was provided uncurated.

TCRbeta CDR3 regions were amplified from genomic DNA using the immunoSEQ Assay, a bias-controlled multiplex PCR. The authors' pipeline ran thus. The number of nucleated cells in each sample was estimated from the amplification of reference gene primers within the assay. Sequence reads were collapsed and filtered to measure the absolute abundance of every unique TCRbeta CDR3 rearrangement. For each sample, productive Simpson clonality was calculated as the square root of Simpson's diversity index over productive rearrangements. TCRdb carries this immuneACCESS record with in-frame sequences only. Its versions omit some clonotypes, under half of them owing to an unresolved V gene in the studies checked, with the rest unexplained. The V and J calls and the clone size are those of that table, but D and trimming were determined from the DNA. The sample has about 140,000 clones on record, about 85% of them singletons. In total, the top ten clones hold more than 5% of the sample.

This clonotype originated in a woman in her forties who had recovered from COVID-19. Sequenced: PBMCs or T cells enriched from blood (not recorded which). The chain is made from TRBV5-6 and TRBJ2-7; TRBD2 is perhaps the D gene, given 5 matching bases. The CDR3 region has the sequence CASSLVSGNEQYF. The DNA reads as follows: TGTGCCAGCAGCTTGGTATCGGGGAACGAGCAGTACTTC.